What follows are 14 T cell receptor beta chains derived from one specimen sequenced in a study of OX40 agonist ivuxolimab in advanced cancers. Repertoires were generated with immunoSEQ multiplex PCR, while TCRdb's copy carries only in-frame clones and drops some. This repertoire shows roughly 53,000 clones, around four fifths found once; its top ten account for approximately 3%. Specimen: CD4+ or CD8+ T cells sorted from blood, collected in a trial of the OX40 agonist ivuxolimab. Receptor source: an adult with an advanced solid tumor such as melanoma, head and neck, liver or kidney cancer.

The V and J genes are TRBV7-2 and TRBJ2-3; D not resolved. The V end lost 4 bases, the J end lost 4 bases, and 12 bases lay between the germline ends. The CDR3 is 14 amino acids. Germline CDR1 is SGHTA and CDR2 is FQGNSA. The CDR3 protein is CASSYELVPDTQYF. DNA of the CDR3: TGTGCCAGCAGCTACGAACTGGTGCCAGATACGCAGTATTTT.

The CDR3 DNA reads TGCGCCAGCAGCCCTCTTCGGGACACTGAAGCTTTCTTT. Its protein is CASSPLRDTEAFF. The gene calls are TRBV4-3 and TRBJ1-1; D unresolved. The germline V and J ends were trimmed by 4 bases and 3 bases, with 9 bases remaining between them. The CDR3 runs to 13 residues. Germline CDR1 reads LGHNA; CDR2 reads YSLEER.

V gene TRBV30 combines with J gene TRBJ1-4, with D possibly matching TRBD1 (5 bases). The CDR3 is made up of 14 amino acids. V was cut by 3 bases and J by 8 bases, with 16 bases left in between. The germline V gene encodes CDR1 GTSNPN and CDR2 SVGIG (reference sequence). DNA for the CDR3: TGTGCCTGGAGGAGGGACTCCGGTACGGAAAAACTGTTTTTT. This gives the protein CAWRRDSGTEKLFF.

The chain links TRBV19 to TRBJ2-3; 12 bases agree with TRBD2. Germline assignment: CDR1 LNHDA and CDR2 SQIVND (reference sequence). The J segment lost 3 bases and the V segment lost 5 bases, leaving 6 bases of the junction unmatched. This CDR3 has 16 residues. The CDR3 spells CASSRLAGGWTDTQYF. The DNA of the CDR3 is TGTGCCAGTAGTCGGCTAGCGGGGGGGTGGACAGATACGCAGTATTTT.

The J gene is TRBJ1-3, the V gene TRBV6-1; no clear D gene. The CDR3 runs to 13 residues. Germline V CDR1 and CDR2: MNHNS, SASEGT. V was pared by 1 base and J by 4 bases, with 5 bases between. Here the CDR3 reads CASSEVPGNTIYF. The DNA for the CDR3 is TGTGCCAGCAGTGAAGTTCCAGGAAACACCATATATTTT.

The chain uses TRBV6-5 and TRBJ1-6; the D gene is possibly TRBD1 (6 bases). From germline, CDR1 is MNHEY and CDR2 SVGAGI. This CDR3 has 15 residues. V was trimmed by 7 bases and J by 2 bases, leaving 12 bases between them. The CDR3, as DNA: TGTGCCAGCAACTTAGGGGGAACCTATAATTCACCCCTCCACTTT. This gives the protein CASNLGGTYNSPLHF.

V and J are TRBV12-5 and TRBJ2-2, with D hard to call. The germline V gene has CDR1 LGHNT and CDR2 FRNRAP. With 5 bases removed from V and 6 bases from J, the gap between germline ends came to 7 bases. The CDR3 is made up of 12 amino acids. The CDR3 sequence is CASGPPAGELFF. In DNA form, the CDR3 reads TGTGCTAGTGGTCCCCCAGCCGGGGAGCTGTTTTTT.

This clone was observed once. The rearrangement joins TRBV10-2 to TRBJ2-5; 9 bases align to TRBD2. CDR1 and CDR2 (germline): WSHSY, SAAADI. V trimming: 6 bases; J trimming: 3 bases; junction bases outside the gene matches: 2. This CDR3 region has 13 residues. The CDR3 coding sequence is TGCGCCAGCAGATTAGCGGGGGAAGAGACCCAGTACTTC. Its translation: CASRLAGEETQYF.

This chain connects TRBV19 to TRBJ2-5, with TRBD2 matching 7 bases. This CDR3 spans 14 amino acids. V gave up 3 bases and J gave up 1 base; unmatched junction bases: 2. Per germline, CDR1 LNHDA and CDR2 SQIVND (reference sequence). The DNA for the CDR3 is TGTGCCAGTAGTATTGGGAGGGTCCAAGAGACCCAGTACTTC. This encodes CASSIGRVQETQYF. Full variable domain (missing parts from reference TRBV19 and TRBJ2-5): DGGITQSPKYLFRKEGQNVTLSCEQNLNHDAMYWYRQDPGQGLRLIYYSQIVNDFQKGDIAEGYSVSREKKESFPLTVTSAQKNPTAFYLCASSIGRVQETQYFGPGTRLLVL.

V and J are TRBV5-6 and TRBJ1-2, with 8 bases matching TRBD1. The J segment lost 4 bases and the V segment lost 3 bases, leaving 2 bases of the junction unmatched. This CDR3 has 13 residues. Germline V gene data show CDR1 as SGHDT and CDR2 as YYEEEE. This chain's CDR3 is CASSSQGGYGYTF. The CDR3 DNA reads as TGTGCCAGCAGCTCACAGGGGGGCTATGGCTACACCTTC.

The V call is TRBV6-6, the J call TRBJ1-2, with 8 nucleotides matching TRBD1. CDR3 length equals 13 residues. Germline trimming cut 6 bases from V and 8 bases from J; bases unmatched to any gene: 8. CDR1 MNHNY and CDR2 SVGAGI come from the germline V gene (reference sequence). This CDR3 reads CASSRDRGGGYTF. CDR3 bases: TGTGCCAGCAGCCGCGACAGGGGAGGGGGCTACACCTTC.

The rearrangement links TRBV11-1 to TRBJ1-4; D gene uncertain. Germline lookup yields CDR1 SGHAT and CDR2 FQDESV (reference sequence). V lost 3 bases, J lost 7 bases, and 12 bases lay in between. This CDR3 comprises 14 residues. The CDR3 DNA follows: TGTGCCAGCAGCTTTCGAAGGGAGGTTGAAAAACTGTTTTTT. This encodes CASSFRREVEKLFF.

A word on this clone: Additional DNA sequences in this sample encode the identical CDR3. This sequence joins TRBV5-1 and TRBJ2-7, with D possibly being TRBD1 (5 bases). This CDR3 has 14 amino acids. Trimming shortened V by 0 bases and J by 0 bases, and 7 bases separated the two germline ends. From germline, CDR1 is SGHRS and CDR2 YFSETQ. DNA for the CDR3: TGCGCCAGCAGCTTGGGAGACAGCTCCTACGAGCAGTACTTC. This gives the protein CASSLGDSSYEQYF.

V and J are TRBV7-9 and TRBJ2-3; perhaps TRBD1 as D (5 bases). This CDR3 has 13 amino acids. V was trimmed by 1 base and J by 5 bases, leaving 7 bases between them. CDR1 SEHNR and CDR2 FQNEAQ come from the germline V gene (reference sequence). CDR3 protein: CASSLGGLDTQYF. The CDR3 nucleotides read TGTGCCAGCAGCTTAGGGGGCTTAGATACGCAGTATTTT.